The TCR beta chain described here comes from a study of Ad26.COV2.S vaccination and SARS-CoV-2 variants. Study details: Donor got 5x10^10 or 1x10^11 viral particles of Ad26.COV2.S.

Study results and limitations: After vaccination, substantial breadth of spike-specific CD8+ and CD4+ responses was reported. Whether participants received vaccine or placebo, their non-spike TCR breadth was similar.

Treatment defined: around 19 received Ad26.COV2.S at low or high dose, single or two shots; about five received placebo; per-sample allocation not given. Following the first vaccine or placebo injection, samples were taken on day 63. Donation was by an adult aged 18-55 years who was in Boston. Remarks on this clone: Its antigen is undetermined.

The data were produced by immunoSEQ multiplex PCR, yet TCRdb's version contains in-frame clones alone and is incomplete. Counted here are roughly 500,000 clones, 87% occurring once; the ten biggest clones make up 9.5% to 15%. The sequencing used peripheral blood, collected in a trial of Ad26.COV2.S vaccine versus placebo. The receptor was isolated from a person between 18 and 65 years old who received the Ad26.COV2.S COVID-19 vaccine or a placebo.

CDR3 region: CASSLAGLNSNYGYTF. The CDR3 nucleotides are TGTGCCAGCAGCTTAGCAGGACTGAACAGTAACTATGGCTACACCTTC. The V and J genes are TRBV7-8 and TRBJ1-2, with D unclear. V was cut by 0 bases and J by 1 base, with 12 bases left in between. From germline, CDR1 is SGHVS and CDR2 FQNEAQ. The CDR3 length is 16 residues. The full variable domain, its missing parts supplied by reference TRBV7-8 and TRBJ1-2, is GAGVSQSPRYKVAKRGQDVALRCDPISGHVSLFWYQQALGQGPEFLTYFQNEAQLDKSGLPSDRFFAERPEGSVSTLKIQRTQQEDSAVYLCASSLAGLNSNYGYTFGSGTRLTVV.